Below, 16 T cell receptor beta chains from the same sample are listed, as sequenced in a study of human T cells and chemical hapten exposure. The time point here: pre-sensitization, week 0. Specified treatment: therapeutic diphenylcyclopropenone sensitization with weekly scalp DPC. Each CDR3 protein gets one entry after TCRdb re-called the RACE reads with MiXCR. The sample shows approximately 260,000 distinct CDR3 sequences, around 7.7% of them seen only once. Material: whole blood, obtained in connection with sensitization to the hapten diphenylcyclopropenone (DPC). Source of these receptors: a man between 18 and 35 years old with alopecia areata. Some clones in this sample may be carry-over from other donors' samples.

Only a few counts were recorded for this clonotype. This chain links TRBV15 with TRBJ1-1; a possible D gene is TRBD1 (6 bases). The V end was cut by 1 base, the J end by 1 base, with 13 bases between. The germline V gene has CDR1 LNHNV and CDR2 YYDKDF (reference sequence). This CDR3 spans 16 amino acids. CDR3 amino acids: CATSRAAGETNTEAFF. In nucleotides, the CDR3 is TGTGCCACCAGCAGAGCGGCAGGGGAGACGAACACTGAAGCTTTCTTT.

In regard to this clonotype: As the CDR3 is not closed by the conserved phenylalanine or tryptophan, this likely results from a read error. The chain uses TRBV11-2 and TRBJ2-1, with unresolved D. The V end lost 3 bases, the J end lost 6 bases, and 15 bases lay between the germline ends. The germline V gene has CDR1 SGHAT and CDR2 FQNNGV. The CDR3 is 15 amino acids. CDR3 loop: CASSFMGMASNEQFL. CDR3 sequence (DNA): TGTGCCAGCAGCTTTATGGGGATGGCTAGCAATGAGCAGTTCCTC.

The rearrangement joins TRBV20-1 to TRBJ1-1, with TRBD1 matching over 8 bases. V gave up 4 bases and J gave up 4 bases; unmatched junction bases: 11. The CDR3 covers 15 residues. The germline CDR1 and CDR2 sequences are DFQATT and SNEGSKA (reference sequence). CDR3 amino acids: CSAITPTGAVTEAFF. CDR3 coding DNA: TGCAGTGCTATAACCCCGACAGGGGCCGTCACTGAAGCTTTCTTT.

At least ten counts were recorded for this clonotype. The V and J genes are TRBV5-1 and TRBJ1-2; 8 positions match TRBD1. The CDR3 spans 14 residues. V was clipped by 5 bases and J by 4 bases; unmatched bases: 7. The V gene's germline CDR1 is SGHRS and CDR2 YFSETQ. For the CDR3, the DNA is TGCGCCAGCAGGACAGGGGCGGCCCTCTATGGCTACACCTTC. Protein sequence: CASRTGAALYGYTF.

The table lists this clonotype with many counts. V and J are TRBV6-1 and TRBJ1-4; D possibly corresponds to TRBD1 (6 bases). The CDR3 totals 16 residues. Germline assignment: CDR1 MNHNS and CDR2 SASEGT. The ends were cut back, 4 bases at V and 7 bases at J, with 19 bases in the middle. The CDR3 reads CASSASSDRPTEKLFF. For the CDR3, the DNA is TGTGCCAGCAGTGCCTCCTCGGACAGACCGACTGAAAAACTGTTTTTT.

This clonotype was counted between two and nine times. V gene TRBV7-8 combines with J gene TRBJ1-4; D gene uncertain. Germline V gives CDR1 SGHVS, CDR2 FQNEAQ. Deletions cut 1 base from V and 0 bases from J, with 9 bases between. The CDR3 sequence is 16 residues long. The CDR3 sequence: CASSLGVGSTNEKLFF. For the CDR3, the DNA is TGTGCCAGCAGCTTAGGGGTCGGGTCAACTAATGAAAAACTGTTTTTT.

CDR3 coding DNA: TGCGCCAGCACGAAGCCGGGGCGGAACACCGGGGAGCTGTTTTTT. It is translated as CASTKPGRNTGELFF. The chain carries TRBV5-1 and TRBJ2-2; TRBD1 or TRBD2 may be the D gene (5 bases each). Trimming left V 6 bases short and J 1 base short, with 13 bases between. CDR3 size: 15 residues. Looked up from germline, CDR1 is SGHRS and CDR2 is YFSETQ. Using reference TRBV5-1 and TRBJ2-2 for the parts outside the CDR3, the full variable domain is KAGVTQTPRYLIKTRGQQVTLSCSPISGHRSVSWYQQTPGQGLQFLFEYFSETQRNKGNFPGRFSGRQFSNSRSEMNVSTLELGDSALYLCASTKPGRNTGELFFGEGSRLTVL.

This clonotype has a handful of counts. V gene TRBV6-5 combines with J gene TRBJ1-1; TRBD1 is a possible D gene (6 bases). This CDR3 spans 15 amino acids. V was pared by 6 bases and J by 4 bases, with 18 bases between. The germline CDR1 and CDR2 sequences are MNHEY and SVGAGI. CDR3 DNA sequence: TGTGCCAGCAGATTAAGCAGGGGAGGGAGCACTGAAGCTTTCTTT. This gives the protein CASRLSRGGSTEAFF.

The rearrangement links TRBV7-2 to TRBJ1-5; no definite D call. The germline V gene has CDR1 SGHTA and CDR2 FQGNSA. The CDR3 loop spans 16 amino acids. Trimming removed 3 bases at V and 2 bases at J, with 14 bases between. CDR3 residues: CASSLLGLGGNQPQHF. The CDR3, as DNA: TGTGCCAGCAGCTTGCTGGGTTTAGGAGGCAATCAGCCCCAGCATTTT.

The genes are TRBV7-9 and TRBJ2-1, with D possibly TRBD2 on 6 matching bases. Trimming shortened V by 4 bases and J by 4 bases, and 17 bases separated the two germline ends. This CDR3 has 16 amino acids. The germline V gene has CDR1 SEHNR and CDR2 FQNEAQ (reference sequence). The DNA for the CDR3 is TGTGCCAGCAGCTCCTCGGCGGGGCCAGAATACAATGAGCAGTTCTTC. Translated, it gives CASSSSAGPEYNEQFF.

This clonotype has ten or more counts. This chain links TRBV7-9 with TRBJ1-1; the D is unclear. This CDR3 has 13 amino acids. Per the germline V gene, CDR1 is SEHNR and CDR2 is FQNEAQ (reference sequence). V lost 1 base and J lost 1, with 4 bases in between. CDR3 DNA sequence: TGTGCCAGCAGCTTAGTAGGGAACACTGAAGCTTTCTTT. Its protein is CASSLVGNTEAFF.

The table lists this clonotype with many counts. The chain links TRBV6-2 or TRBV6-3 to TRBJ2-7, with D uncertain. Trimming removed 0 bases from V and 4 bases from J, with 19 bases in between. The CDR3 consists of 17 residues. CDR1 and CDR2 (germline): MNHEY, SVGEGT. The CDR3 reads CASSYSLSSRSMYEQYF. The CDR3 bases are TGTGCCAGCAGTTACTCATTATCGTCCAGAAGCATGTACGAGCAGTACTTC.

The chain uses TRBV7-9 and TRBJ2-7; weak D call: TRBD1 (6 bases). V lost 5 bases and J lost 2, with 19 bases in between. CDR3 size: 16 residues. Germline lookup yields CDR1 SEHNR and CDR2 FQNEAQ (reference sequence). The CDR3 sequence: CASSLTDRNSPYEQYF. The CDR3 DNA is TGTGCCAGCAGCCTCACCGACAGGAACAGCCCCTACGAGCAGTACTTC.

The chain uses TRBV7-2 and TRBJ2-3; 10 bases agree with TRBD2. After removal of 2 bases from V and 4 bases from J, the junction contained 9 bases not matched to a gene. Per the germline V gene, CDR1 is SGHTA and CDR2 is FQGNSA. This CDR3 spans 17 amino acids. The CDR3 DNA reads TGTGCCAGCAGCTTATTGTCAGCGGGGGGGCCTGCAGATACGCAGTATTTT. Protein sequence: CASSLLSAGGPADTQYF.

This clonotype occurred a few times. V gene TRBV29-1 combines with J gene TRBJ2-7; D tentatively fits TRBD1 or TRBD2 (5 bases each). The V gene lost 2 bases and the J gene lost 5 bases, with 13 bases spanning the gap. Germline CDR1 is SQVTM and CDR2 is ANQGSEA. This CDR3 has 13 residues. CDR3 loop: CSVELPGRNEQYF. CDR3 DNA: TGCAGCGTTGAATTGCCAGGGAGAAACGAGCAGTACTTC.

The rearrangement links TRBV9 to TRBJ2-3; 8 nucleotides match TRBD1. The V gene end was trimmed by 3 bases and the J gene end by 5 bases; junction bases not matched to a gene: 8. CDR1 and CDR2 from the germline V gene are SGDLS and YYNGEE. This CDR3 is 15 amino acids long. CDR3 DNA: TGTGCCAGCAGCGGACCACAGGGGGTTGAAGATACGCAGTATTTT. This gives the protein CASSGPQGVEDTQYF.